This T cell receptor (beta chain) was documented in a study of cytomegalovirus exposure and HLA in healthy donors. Study findings and constraints: Reported findings show TCR beta sequences accurately forecast HLA-A and HLA-B alleles in most subjects. In a later analysis, TCR beta V- and J-gene trimming was associated with a missense DCLRE1C variant. Most TCR sequences proved rare, with some public TCRs found in many donors.

The CDR3 extends over 15 amino acids. The germline CDR1 and CDR2 sequences are SGHDN and FVKESK. Trimming shortened V by 5 bases and J by 8 bases, and 18 bases separated the two germline ends. A word on this clone: Its antigen remains unknown.

With 60 Vbeta and 13 Jbeta primers, the PCR was carried out. Clones were read by immunoSEQ multiplex PCR, and TCRdb kept only the in-frame ones, dropping some. The table includes 150,000 or so clones, about four fifths detected once. Sequences were obtained from PBMCs. The receptor was derived from a male donor in good health and CMV-seronegative. The chain recombines TRBV14 with TRBJ1-4; tentatively, D is TRBD1 (6 bases). The CDR3 DNA reads as TGTGCCAGCAGCGCAACAGGGATGGATGGCGAAAAACTGTTTTTT. This gives the protein CASSATGMDGEKLFF. The variable domain in full, completed from reference TRBV14 and TRBJ1-4, reads EAGVTQFPSHSVIEKGQTVTLRCDPISGHDNLYWYRRVMGKEIKFLLHFVKESKQDESGMPNNRFLAERTGGTYSTLKVQPAELEDSGVYFCASSATGMDGEKLFFGSGTQLSVL.